Below, 23 T cell receptor beta chains from the same sample are listed, as sequenced in a study of blood T cell repertoires in COVID-19. Generated by immunoSEQ multiplex PCR, the TCRdb table keeps only in-frame clones and is missing some. This sample yields roughly 390,000 clones, of which around 87% are seen a single time; 8% to 13% belongs to the top ten. Sequencing used peripheral blood. All receptors come from a woman in her 30s with COVID-19, enrolled during active disease.

The V call is TRBV5-5, the J call TRBJ2-1; 8 nucleotides line up with TRBD2. The CDR3 covers 16 residues. The germline V gene has CDR1 SGHKS and CDR2 YYEKEE (reference sequence). Trimming cost V 0 bases and J 4 bases; bases outside gene matches: 6. The CDR3 DNA is TGTGCCAGCAGCTTGGAGGGGAGCGGGGGATACAATGAGCAGTTCTTC. Translation gives CASSLEGSGGYNEQFF.

The J gene is TRBJ1-2, the V gene TRBV6-1, with D maybe TRBD1 (6 bases). V lost 1 base and J 4 bases, leaving 10 bases between the germline ends. CDR3 length: 14 residues. Germline V CDR1 and CDR2: MNHNS, SASEGT. CDR3 amino acids: CASSEGGRIYGYTF. DNA for the CDR3: TGTGCCAGCAGTGAAGGGGGGCGGATCTATGGCTACACCTTC.

The J gene is TRBJ2-3, the V gene TRBV18; 10 bases are a match to TRBD1. The germline CDR1 and CDR2 sequences are KGHSH and LQKENI. The CDR3 totals 19 residues. J lost 2 bases, V lost 3 bases, and 14 bases had no gene match. The CDR3 sequence: CASSPGQGFSGDPTDTQYF. Written as DNA, the CDR3 is TGTGCCAGCTCACCGGGACAGGGGTTTAGCGGAGATCCCACAGATACGCAGTATTTT.

The chain combines TRBV10-3 with TRBJ2-7, with 10 bases matching TRBD1. The CDR3 has 14 amino acids. Germline V gene sequence: CDR1 ENHRY, CDR2 SYGVKD. Trimming at V came to 7 bases and at J to 6 bases, leaving 9 bases not matched to a gene. CDR3 loop: CAIMGGDRGSEQYF. The CDR3, as DNA: TGTGCCATCATGGGGGGGGACAGGGGCTCCGAGCAGTACTTC.

The chain joins TRBV6-2 or TRBV6-3 to TRBJ2-7; 8 nucleotides line up with TRBD2. Germline lookup yields CDR1 MNHEY and CDR2 SVGEGT. With 4 bases clipped from V and 2 bases from J, the junction kept 1 base outside the gene matches. The CDR3 loop spans 13 amino acids. The chain's CDR3 is CASSSGGTYEQYF. DNA of the CDR3: TGTGCCAGCAGTTCGGGAGGGACCTACGAGCAGTACTTC.

The rearrangement links TRBV13 to TRBJ2-1, with TRBD1 matching over 8 bases. The CDR3 consists of 18 residues. In germline, CDR1 is PRHDT, CDR2 FYEKMQ (reference sequence). V shed 1 base, J shed 1 base, and the junction held 9 bases outside the gene matches. Here the CDR3 reads CASSLEDREIGSYNEQFF. DNA for the CDR3: TGTGCCAGCAGCTTAGAGGACAGGGAGATAGGGTCCTACAATGAGCAGTTCTTC.

The chain links TRBV10-2 to TRBJ2-2; TRBD1 aligns across 8 bases. CDR3 length equals 15 residues. V shed 8 bases, J shed 8 bases, and the junction held 13 bases outside the gene matches. In germline, CDR1 is WSHSY, CDR2 SAAADI. CDR3 loop: CASYPPGQAAGELFF. CDR3 in DNA: TGCGCCAGCTACCCCCCGGGACAGGCGGCGGGGGAGCTGTTTTTT.

The chain recombines TRBV4-3 with TRBJ1-4; 7 bases fit TRBD1. The CDR3 has 16 residues. Germline V gene sequence: CDR1 LGHNA, CDR2 YSLEER. The junction had 4 bases not matched to a gene; V was cut back by 2 bases and J by 1 base. This CDR3 reads CASSQSGTVTNEKLFF. The CDR3 region has the DNA TGCGCCAGCAGCCAATCGGGGACAGTAACTAATGAAAAACTGTTTTTT.

J is TRBJ2-1 and V is TRBV18; TRBD2 matches 7 bases. The CDR3 totals 12 residues. Germline V gives CDR1 KGHSH, CDR2 LQKENI. Trimming removed 9 bases from V and 6 bases from J; junction bases left unmatched: 5. The CDR3 DNA sequence: TGTGCCAGTCATCCGGGGGGCAATGAGCAGTTCTTC. This translates into CASHPGGNEQFF.

This rearrangement joins TRBV25-1 to TRBJ1-2, with TRBD1 identical over 11 bases. The ends lost 4 bases at V and 2 bases at J; junction bases unmatched: 12. Germline V lookup: CDR1 MGHDK, CDR2 SYGVNS. The CDR3 is 18 amino acids. The CDR3: CASSVVNGQGAVNYGYTF. The CDR3, as DNA: TGTGCCAGCAGTGTGGTAAATGGACAGGGGGCCGTAAACTATGGCTACACCTTC.

The rearrangement joins TRBV28 to TRBJ2-1; D may be TRBD2 (6 bases). CDR1 is MDHEN and CDR2 is SYDVKM in the germline V gene. This CDR3 contains 15 residues. With 4 bases removed from V and 8 bases from J, the gap between germline ends came to 18 bases. Here the CDR3 DNA reads TGTGCCAGCAGTTCTTCCGGCGCGGGAAACGATGAGCAGTTCTTC. Translating gives CASSSSGAGNDEQFF. The complete variable domain, with remaining parts taken from reference TRBV28 and TRBJ2-1, reads DVKVTQSSRYLVKRTGEKVFLECVQDMDHENMFWYRQDPGLGLRLIYFSYDVKMKEKGDIPEGYSVSREKKERFSLILESASTNQTSMYLCASSSSGAGNDEQFFGPGTRLTVL.

This clone showed up just a few times. The same CDR3 arises from other DNA sequences in this sample as well. The J gene is TRBJ2-1, the V gene TRBV5-4; a weak D match, TRBD2 (5 bases). CDR1 is SGHNT and CDR2 is YYREEE in the germline V gene (reference sequence). V lost 0 bases and J lost 5, with 9 bases in between. CDR3 length: 14 residues. DNA for the CDR3: TGTGCCAGCAGCTTGGCCGCCGGGAACAATGAGCAGTTCTTC. This translates into CASSLAAGNNEQFF.

The chain has TRBV9 and TRBJ2-1; 12 nucleotides match TRBD2. Per germline, CDR1 SGDLS and CDR2 YYNGEE. CDR3 length equals 19 residues. Unmatched junction bases numbered 14, after V lost 0 bases and J lost 7 bases. The CDR3 DNA sequence: TGTGCCAGCAGCGTAGGATCCGGGACTAGCGGGCGTTTCGGGAATGAGCAGTTCTTC. Its protein product is CASSVGSGTSGRFGNEQFF.

The chain recombines TRBV5-4 with TRBJ2-5, with D perhaps TRBD1 (5 bases). There are 13 residues in the CDR3. Trimming took 4 bases from V and 5 from J, leaving 12 bases between them. CDR1 is SGHNT and CDR2 is YYREEE in the germline V gene (reference sequence). The CDR3 sequence: CASSLGGAETQYF. The CDR3 DNA reads TGTGCCAGCAGCCTGGGTGGGGCGGAGACCCAGTACTTC.

This chain links TRBV5-5 with TRBJ2-7; TRBD2 matches 8 bases. Per the germline V gene, CDR1 is SGHKS and CDR2 is YYEKEE (reference sequence). The CDR3 covers 14 residues. The ends lost 7 bases at V and 2 bases at J; junction bases unmatched: 8. Here the CDR3 reads CASHREGTTYEQYF. The CDR3 DNA is TGTGCCAGCCACCGGGAGGGTACCACCTACGAGCAGTACTTC.

The V gene is TRBV7-2, the J gene TRBJ2-3; D is unresolved. This CDR3 region has 16 residues. V lost 5 bases, J lost 1 base, and 16 bases lay in between. Germline lookup yields CDR1 SGHTA and CDR2 FQGNSA. The CDR3 DNA sequence: TGTGCCAGCAGCCTCCCTAGTGTAGCTCGCACAGATACGCAGTATTTT. This codes for CASSLPSVARTDTQYF.

This chain joins TRBV7-6 and TRBJ2-1, with a weak D call TRBD2 (6 bases). This CDR3 region has 17 residues. Germline CDR1 SGHVS, CDR2 FNYEAQ. V lost 1 base to trimming and J lost 2 bases, with 15 bases between them. CDR3 sequence reads: CASSLGWVGSTYNEQFF. CDR3 DNA sequence: TGTGCCAGCAGCTTAGGGTGGGTCGGGAGTACCTACAATGAGCAGTTCTTC.

This chain links TRBV3-1 (or the pseudogene TRBV3-2) with TRBJ1-5; the D is unclear. Per the germline V gene, CDR1 is LGHDT and CDR2 is YNNKEL (reference sequence). The CDR3 runs to 13 residues. V lost 5 bases to trimming and J lost 2 bases, with 7 bases between them. CDR3 nucleotide sequence: TGTGCCAGCAGCTCCCGGGGCAATCAGCCCCAGCATTTT. This gives the protein CASSSRGNQPQHF.

This chain uses TRBV4-1 with TRBJ2-2, with 11 positions matching TRBD2. Germline values: CDR1 MGHRA, CDR2 YSYEKL. After removal of 4 bases from V and 0 bases from J, the junction contained 19 bases not matched to a gene. The CDR3 covers 22 residues. CDR3 amino acids: CASSPPPGLAEPRSPNTGELFF. CDR3 nucleotide sequence: TGCGCCAGCAGCCCCCCTCCGGGACTAGCGGAGCCCAGAAGCCCGAACACCGGGGAGCTGTTTTTT.

The rearrangement uses TRBV7-2 and TRBJ2-1, with D possibly TRBD2 on 5 matching bases. Trimming took off 0 bases at V and 7 bases at J, with 7 bases between the two ends. This CDR3 has 13 amino acids. Germline V gene sequence: CDR1 SGHTA, CDR2 FQGNSA. The CDR3 region has the DNA TGTGCCAGCAGCTTAGCGAGGGAGAATGAGCAGTTCTTC. This codes for CASSLARENEQFF.

V gene TRBV27 combines with J gene TRBJ2-7, with 7 bases identical to TRBD2. The V and J ends lost 6 bases and 6 bases, in that order; junction bases with no gene match: 14. The CDR3 runs 15 residues. Germline lookup yields CDR1 MNHEY and CDR2 SMNVEV (reference sequence). CDR3 sequence (DNA): TGTGCCAGCAGCCCCTCCGGGTCCTGGGAGGGCGAGCAGTACTTC. Its translation is CASSPSGSWEGEQYF.

The rearrangement joins TRBV15 to TRBJ1-5; D perhaps matches TRBD1 (6 bases). Germline V lookup: CDR1 LNHNV, CDR2 YYDKDF (reference sequence). V lost 0 bases to trimming and J lost 5 bases, with 11 bases between them. This CDR3 is 15 amino acids long. The CDR3: CATSRDRGEYQPQHF. CDR3 bases: TGTGCCACCAGCAGAGACAGGGGAGAGTATCAGCCCCAGCATTTT.

CDR3 DNA: TGTGCCAGCAGCCCAAACAGCGGGAGGTCCACCGGGGAGCTGTTTTTT. Translated: CASSPNSGRSTGELFF. The rearrangement joins TRBV9 to TRBJ2-2; 9 nucleotides match TRBD2. With 4 bases clipped from V and 4 bases from J, the junction kept 8 bases outside the gene matches. This CDR3 spans 16 amino acids. Germline values: CDR1 SGDLS, CDR2 YYNGEE.